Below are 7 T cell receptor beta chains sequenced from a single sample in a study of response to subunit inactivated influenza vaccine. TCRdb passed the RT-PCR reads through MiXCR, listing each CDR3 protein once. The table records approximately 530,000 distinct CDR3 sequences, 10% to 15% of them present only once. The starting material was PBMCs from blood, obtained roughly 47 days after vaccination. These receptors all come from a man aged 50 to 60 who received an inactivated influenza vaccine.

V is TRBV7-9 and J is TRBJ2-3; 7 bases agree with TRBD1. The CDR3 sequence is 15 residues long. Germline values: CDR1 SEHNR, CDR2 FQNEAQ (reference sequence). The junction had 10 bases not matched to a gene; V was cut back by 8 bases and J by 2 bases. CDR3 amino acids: CASGVWTGDTDTQYF. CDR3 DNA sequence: TGTGCCAGCGGAGTCTGGACAGGAGACACAGATACGCAGTATTTT. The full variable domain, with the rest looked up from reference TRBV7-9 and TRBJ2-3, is DTGVSQNPRHKITKRGQNVTFRCDPISEHNRLYWYRQTLGQGPEFLTYFQNEAQLEKSRLLSDRFSAERPKGSFSTLEIQRTEQGDSAMYLCASGVWTGDTDTQYFGPGTRLTVL.

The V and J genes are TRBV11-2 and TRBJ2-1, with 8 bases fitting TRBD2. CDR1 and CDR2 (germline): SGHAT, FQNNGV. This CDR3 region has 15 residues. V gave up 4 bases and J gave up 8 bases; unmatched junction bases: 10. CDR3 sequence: CASSSNPGGGYEQFF. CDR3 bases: TGTGCCAGCAGCTCGAATCCGGGAGGGGGATATGAGCAGTTCTTC.

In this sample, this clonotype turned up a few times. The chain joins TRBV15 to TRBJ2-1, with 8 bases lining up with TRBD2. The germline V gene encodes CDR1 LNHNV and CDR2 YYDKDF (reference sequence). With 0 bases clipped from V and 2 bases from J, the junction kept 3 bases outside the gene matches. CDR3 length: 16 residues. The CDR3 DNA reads TGTGCCACCAGCAGAGACTTAGCGGGAACCTACAATGAGCAGTTCTTC. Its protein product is CATSRDLAGTYNEQFF.

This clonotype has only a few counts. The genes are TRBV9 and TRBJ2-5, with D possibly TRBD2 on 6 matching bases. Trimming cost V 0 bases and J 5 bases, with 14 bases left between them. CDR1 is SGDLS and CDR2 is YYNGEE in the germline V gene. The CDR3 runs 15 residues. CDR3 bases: TGTGCCAGCAGCGTAGTCCCTGGAGGAGGGGAGACCCAGTACTTC. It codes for CASSVVPGGGETQYF.

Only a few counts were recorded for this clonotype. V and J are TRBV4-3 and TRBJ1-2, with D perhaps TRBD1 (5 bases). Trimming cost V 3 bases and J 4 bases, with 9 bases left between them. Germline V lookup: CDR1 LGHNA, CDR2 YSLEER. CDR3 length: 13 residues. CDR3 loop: CASSQEGAYGYTF. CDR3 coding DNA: TGCGCCAGCAGCCAGGAAGGGGCCTATGGCTACACCTTC.

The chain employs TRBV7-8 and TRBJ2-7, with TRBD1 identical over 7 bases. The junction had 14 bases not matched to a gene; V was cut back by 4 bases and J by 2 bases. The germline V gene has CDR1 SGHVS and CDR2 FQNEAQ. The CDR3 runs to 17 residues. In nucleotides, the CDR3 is TGTGCCAGCAGCTCTCGAATAAGACAGGGTCGACCCTACGAGCAGTACTTC. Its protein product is CASSSRIRQGRPYEQYF.

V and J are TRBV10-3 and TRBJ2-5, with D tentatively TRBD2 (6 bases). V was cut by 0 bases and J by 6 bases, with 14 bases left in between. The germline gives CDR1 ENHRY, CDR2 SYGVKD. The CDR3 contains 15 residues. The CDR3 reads CAISESLRGSQTQYF. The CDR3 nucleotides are TGTGCCATCAGTGAGTCGTTGCGGGGATCACAGACCCAGTACTTC.